This TCR beta chain is drawn from a study of blood T cells in healthy people across ages (dated by TCRdb to 2013 to 2016). For the study in its entirety: In model experiments, template switching captured roughly one uniquely barcoded TCR beta cDNA molecule for every two T cells. Donors were grouped into four age groups: young (average approximately 15 years), middle-aged (roughly 40), aged (around 60) and long-lived (roughly 80). Using the same blood draw, the study looked at two additional independent replicas of 1 million unique cDNA reads for two donors, one aged 18 to 30 and the other aged 80 or older. To track age-related changes in TCR beta repertoire diversity, the study relied on deep sequencing normalized with unique cDNA molecular identifiers.

This clonotype appeared a few times. Its antigen is unknown. No much larger clone exists at a distance of one base, and base qualities are not known. From its cysteine to its phenylalanine, the CDR3 spans 15 amino acids. Of all the DNA, just the CDR3 is kept, 45 bases in frame from base 1. CDR1 and CDR2, per the germline V gene (reference sequence), are LNHNV and YYDKDF. Clipping removes 1 base from V and 8 bases from J, with 10 as the unmatched junction base count. Libraries were prepared through 5' RACE. Instrument used: Illumina HiSeq 2500. A second PCR of about 6 to 11 cycles was performed with a sample-barcoded 5' primer and a J-beta primer mix. Each TCR beta cDNA molecule received a unique molecular identifier from a template-switch 5' adaptor carrying 12 random nucleotides. Each sample yielded at least 3 million CDR3-containing paired-end reads. All of the RNA was converted into first-strand cDNA using the Mint cDNA synthesis kit, with a TRBC-specific oligonucleotide serving as the primer. All cDNA was treated with uracil-DNA glycosylase and then went through a first 18-cycle PCR with the universal primers M1SS and BC2_uni_R. The study's own analysis went as follows. For normalization, 1 million high-quality reads were randomly selected from each sample, with every read carrying a distinct molecular identifier. Instead of being binned into consensus sequences, reads that shared molecular identifiers were thrown out. CDR3 identification, clonotype clustering and error correction used MiTCR with a Q25 quality threshold and the strictest error-elimination algorithm. A nonparametric unseen species model with Euler transformation was used to estimate a lower bound on total TCR beta diversity. TCRdb handled the public reads itself, with Q25 trimming in fastp and clone calling in MiXCR, and kept productive beta chains. For every CDR3 protein sequence, its rows merge into one entry that carries the most common genes and DNA. Here the V and J calls rest on TCRdb's processing, not on the authors' analysis. Here the sample has just under 550,000 distinct CDR3 sequences; nearly 25% occur a single time. The top ten clonotypes cover 7.5% to 9% of the sample.

The 35 to 40 donors, aged about 6 to 95 years, were systemically healthy Caucasian individuals from Russia. Each donor gave ten milliliters of peripheral blood, drawn into EDTA-treated Vacutainer tubes. Ficoll-Paque density-gradient centrifugation was used to isolate PBMCs, with at least 6 million per sample. Total RNA was extracted from PBMCs with Trizol reagent, with at least 6 micrograms obtained per sample. For every donor, flow cytometry on a PBMC aliquot measured the percentage of naive CD45RAhigh/CD27high T cells. What the authors observed across the whole study: There was a strong correlation between observed TCR beta diversity and the percentage of naive T cells measured by flow cytometry. Estimates of total diversity from one million sequenced T cells were regarded as lower bounds and underestimates. As age increased, observed TCR beta diversity per million T cells dropped in a roughly linear way, and a significant reduction was already evident by age 40. Compared with the aged group, the long-lived group had more naive CD4+ T cells, fewer expanded clones and increased TCR diversity, a pattern suggesting age selection. Because profiling used bulk unsorted PBMCs, naive and antigen-experienced compartments could not be compared conclusively. Donor CMV infection status was unknown, potentially confounding age-related changes in expanded clonotypes.

The sample also formed part of further work on T cells of mothers and their children. As the second study states: Donors were nine systemically healthy Caucasian individuals: three mothers and their six children. cDNA synthesis consumed the entire amount of extracted RNA, loaded at approximately 1.5 ug RNA in each 15 ul reaction. In the second PCR, sample barcodes and 2-4 random nucleotides were introduced via the M1S primer. More than 8 million TCR beta CDR3 reads were obtained from each mother, and roughly 3.1 million reads were obtained from each child. In both related and unrelated pairs, thymic selection shapes the output of TCR recombination in a similar way, with inherited differences having only a minor effect. Related mother-child pairs always showed normalized repertoire overlap that was slightly higher than in unrelated mother-child pairs, though the difference was never significant. No persistent microchimeric T cell clones were detected, at a sensitivity of approximately 90 clones per million clonotypes. To look for features that set related mother-child pairs apart from unrelated individuals, the researchers ran deep NGS to compare the TCR beta repertoires of mothers and children. Mothers averaged around 43 +/- 4 years of age and children averaged about 10 +/- 4 years. After adapters were ligated using NEBNext reagents, the libraries underwent 100+100 nt paired-end sequencing on an Illumina HiSeq 2000. To prevent cross-contamination, the mother and child libraries were prepared a month apart and were sequenced in separate runs. For each donor, somewhere between about 500,000 and 2,000,000 distinct TCR beta clonotypes were identified. Naive TCR beta clonotypes were estimated from low-frequency clonotypes matched to each donor's FACS-determined naive share, without sorting.

This clonotype was obtained from a boy aged 10-17 years in good health. The V gene is TRBV15 and the J gene is TRBJ1-2; the junction holds 7 bases that match TRBD1. Sequencing was performed on blood. The DNA sequence is TGTGCCACCAGCAGAGTTGTCGACAGGGTGGAAGGCTACACCTTC. This codes for CATSRVVDRVEGYTF.